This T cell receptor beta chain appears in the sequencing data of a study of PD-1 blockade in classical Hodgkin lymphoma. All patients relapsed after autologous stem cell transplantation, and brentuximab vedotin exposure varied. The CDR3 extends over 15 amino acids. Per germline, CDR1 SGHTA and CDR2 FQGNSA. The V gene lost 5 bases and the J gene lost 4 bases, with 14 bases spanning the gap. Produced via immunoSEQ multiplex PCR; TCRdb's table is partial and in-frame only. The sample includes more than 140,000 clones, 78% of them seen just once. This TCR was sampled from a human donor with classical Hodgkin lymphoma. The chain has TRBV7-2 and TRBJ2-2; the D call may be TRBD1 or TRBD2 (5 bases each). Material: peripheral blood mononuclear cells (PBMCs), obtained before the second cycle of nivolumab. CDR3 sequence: CASSVRGVITGELFF. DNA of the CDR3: TGTGCCAGCAGCGTAAGGGGAGTGATCACCGGGGAGCTGTTTTTT.